These 14 T cell receptor beta chains originate from one sample sequenced in a study of glioma-infiltrating T cells after dendritic cell vaccination. Here immunoSEQ multiplex PCR was the method, and the copy in TCRdb shows in-frame clones only, minus some. This table holds tens of thousands of clones, approximately 83% found once. The sample consisted of blood, taken before dendritic cell vaccination. These receptor sequences come from a human donor with glioblastoma.

This chain links TRBV10-3 with TRBJ1-1; 11 bases are a match to TRBD1. The J segment lost 1 base and the V segment lost 7 bases, leaving 2 bases of the junction unmatched. There are 14 residues in the CDR3. From germline, CDR1 is ENHRY and CDR2 SYGVKD. Written as DNA, the CDR3 is TGTGCCATCACTGGGACAGGGGGGAACACTGAAGCTTTCTTT. Encoded protein: CAITGTGGNTEAFF.

V and J are TRBV6-1 and TRBJ2-7; no firm D call. The CDR3 loop spans 12 amino acids. Trimming stripped 3 bases from V and 6 bases from J, with 9 bases between. CDR1 is MNHNS, CDR2 SASEGT, per germline. The CDR3: CASSEWQPEQYF. In nucleotides, the CDR3 is TGTGCCAGCAGTGAGTGGCAACCCGAGCAGTACTTC.

V gene TRBV19 combines with J gene TRBJ1-5; D is undetermined. From germline, CDR1 is LNHDA and CDR2 SQIVND (reference sequence). The ends were cut back, 3 bases at V and 6 bases at J, with 12 bases in the middle. The CDR3 is 14 amino acids. CDR3 sequence reads: CASSIPGKVQPQHF. Written as DNA, the CDR3 is TGTGCCAGTAGTATTCCCGGGAAGGTTCAGCCCCAGCATTTT. Full variable domain (rest looked up from reference TRBV19 and TRBJ1-5): DGGITQSPKYLFRKEGQNVTLSCEQNLNHDAMYWYRQDPGQGLRLIYYSQIVNDFQKGDIAEGYSVSREKKESFPLTVTSAQKNPTAFYLCASSIPGKVQPQHFGDGTRLSIL.

The CDR3 DNA reads as TGTGCCAGCAGCTTAGGATCGGGTCAGCCCCAGCATTTT. It encodes CASSLGSGQPQHF. The J gene is TRBJ1-5, the V gene TRBV7-2; D remains ambiguous. The V end lost 1 base, the J end lost 6 bases, and 7 bases lay between the germline ends. Per the germline V gene, CDR1 is SGHTA and CDR2 is FQGNSA. The CDR3 covers 13 residues.

The CDR3 DNA is TGTGCCAGCAGCCCCGGGACTAGCGGGGAAATACAAGAGACCCAGTACTTC. The encoded protein is CASSPGTSGEIQETQYF. The genes are TRBV7-7 and TRBJ2-5; TRBD2 matches 13 bases. After removal of 5 bases from V and 2 bases from J, the junction contained 8 bases not matched to a gene. The CDR3 sequence is 17 residues long. CDR1 is SSHAT, CDR2 FNYEAQ, per germline (reference sequence). Supplemented by reference TRBV7-7 and TRBJ2-5, the full variable domain reads GAGVSQSPRYKVTKRGQDVTLRCDPISSHATLYWYQQALGQGPEFLTYFNYEAQPDKSGLPSDRFSAERPEGSISTLTIQRTEQRDSAMYRCASSPGTSGEIQETQYFGPGTRLLVL.

The chain has TRBV7-2 and TRBJ1-2; D gene ambiguous. Germline V CDR1 and CDR2: SGHTA, FQGNSA. Trimming took off 6 bases at V and 4 bases at J, with 9 bases between the two ends. The CDR3 spans 12 residues. CDR3 sequence (DNA): TGTGCCAGCAGTACTACCGCCTATGGCTACACCTTC. Translated, it gives CASSTTAYGYTF.

V usage is TRBV25-1 and J usage is TRBJ1-2, with D possibly TRBD1 on 6 matching bases. The CDR3 is 15 amino acids. Germline CDR1 and CDR2: MGHDK and SYGVNS. The ends were cut back, 6 bases at V and 5 bases at J, with 19 bases in the middle. In nucleotides, the CDR3 is TGTGCCAGCAGCCCCGGGGGGGCGAGAAAATATGGCTACACCTTC. It codes for CASSPGGARKYGYTF.

The V gene is TRBV9, the J gene TRBJ2-3, with 7 bases fitting TRBD1. The CDR3 consists of 16 residues. CDR1 is SGDLS and CDR2 is YYNGEE in the germline V gene. V shed 1 base and J 3 bases; nucleotides not matched to a gene: 8. DNA of the CDR3: TGTGCCAGCAGCGTAAGGGCAGGGGGAACAACAGATACGCAGTATTTT. Amino acid sequence: CASSVRAGGTTDTQYF.

This chain connects TRBV4-3 to TRBJ1-5; D is undetermined. Germline loops: CDR1 LGHNA, CDR2 YSLEER. CDR3 length: 16 amino acids. The germline V and J ends were trimmed by 0 bases and 2 bases, with 11 bases remaining between them. In DNA form, the CDR3 reads TGCGCCAGCAGCCAAGAAGGCCCCGGAGGCAATCAGCCCCAGCATTTT. Protein: CASSQEGPGGNQPQHF.

This chain links TRBV4-1 with TRBJ2-1, with TRBD2 as a possible D gene (6 bases). The V and J ends lost 3 bases and 7 bases respectively, with 10 bases between them. The CDR3 has 13 residues. Germline V lookup: CDR1 MGHRA, CDR2 YSYEKL. CDR3 protein: CASSQASENEQFF. In DNA, the CDR3 is TGCGCCAGCAGCCAGGCTAGCGAGAATGAGCAGTTCTTC.

The genes are TRBV30 and TRBJ2-7; 8 bases line up with TRBD2. This CDR3 comprises 14 residues. The V and J ends lost 2 bases and 2 bases, in that order; junction bases with no gene match: 5. Germline V gives CDR1 GTSNPN, CDR2 SVGIG (reference sequence). CDR3 nucleotides: TGTGCCTGGAGTCTAGCGGGCATGACCTACGAGCAGTACTTC. It encodes CAWSLAGMTYEQYF.

The chain uses TRBV5-1 and TRBJ2-2; tentative D call: TRBD2 (6 bases). The V gene's germline CDR1 is SGHRS and CDR2 YFSETQ. This CDR3 comprises 15 residues. V lost 2 bases to trimming and J lost 0 bases, with 8 bases between them. DNA of the CDR3: TGCGCCAGCAGCTTAGGGACTCCGAACACCGGGGAGCTGTTTTTT. It encodes CASSLGTPNTGELFF.

The genes are TRBV5-6 and TRBJ2-5; D is ambiguous. V was cut by 5 bases and J by 2 bases, with 7 bases left in between. Germline CDR1 reads SGHDT; CDR2 reads YYEEEE. The CDR3 covers 12 residues. The chain's CDR3 is CASSLNQETQYF. The CDR3 coding sequence is TGTGCCAGCAGTCTAAATCAAGAGACCCAGTACTTC.

The V call is TRBV6-6, the J call TRBJ1-6; D unresolved. The CDR3 consists of 14 residues. In germline, CDR1 is MNHNY, CDR2 SVGAGI (reference sequence). V lost 5 bases, J lost 10 bases, and 15 bases lay in between. The CDR3 DNA follows: TGTGCCAGCAGTGGGAGACAAGGGCAATCACCCCTCCACTTT. Translated: CASSGRQGQSPLHF.